These 30 T cell receptor beta chains came from one sample sequenced in a study of T cell repertoires in aging, cancer and after chemotherapy. TCR beta rearrangements were amplified from peripheral blood genomic DNA. TRB rearrangements spanning V, D and J were amplified using mixed TRB-A/B primers. MiXCR, run by TCRdb on the multiplex PCR reads, gives a single entry per CDR3 protein. The table has 1,600 or so distinct CDR3 sequences, approximately 40% seen once. The sequencing sample was made of blood. These receptors all come from a human donor with a solid tumor.

This clonotype was seen a handful of times. The chain has TRBV6-5 and TRBJ1-4; 7 bases align to TRBD1. The CDR3 loop spans 15 amino acids. Trimming took 4 bases from V and 7 from J; bases not matched to a gene: 9. Germline V gene sequence: CDR1 MNHEY, CDR2 SVGAGI. The CDR3 coding sequence is TGTGCCAGCAGTTCCCGACCAGGACAGGCTGAAAAACTGTTTTTT. Translating gives CASSSRPGQAEKLFF.

In its sample, this clonotype was seen a few times. This chain uses TRBV5-4 with TRBJ1-2, with D hard to call. Germline CDR1 reads SGHNT; CDR2 reads YYREEE (reference sequence). CDR3 length: 14 amino acids. The V and J ends lost 2 bases and 8 bases respectively, with 16 bases between them. CDR3 sequence (DNA): TGTGCCAGCAGCTTAGGGCTTTTGGCGCGGGGCTACACCTTC. Translated, it gives CASSLGLLARGYTF.

In this sample, this clonotype turned up a few times. The V and J genes are TRBV9 and TRBJ2-5; no reliable D call. The CDR3 sequence is 14 residues long. In germline, CDR1 is SGDLS, CDR2 YYNGEE. With 4 bases removed from V and 5 bases from J, the gap between germline ends came to 15 bases. CDR3 sequence (DNA): TGTGCCAGCAGCATCGGGCCTCGGGCGGAGACCCAGTACTTC. Its translation: CASSIGPRAETQYF.

Here the CDR3 reads CSAFGLGATEAFF. CDR3 nucleotides: TGCAGTGCTTTTGGGTTGGGGGCCACTGAAGCTTTCTTT. The genes are TRBV20-1 and TRBJ1-1, with a possible D match to TRBD1 (6 bases). Per the germline V gene, CDR1 is DFQATT and CDR2 is SNEGSKA (reference sequence). Trimming shortened V by 5 bases and J by 4 bases, and 14 bases separated the two germline ends. The CDR3 spans 13 residues.

The chain is built from TRBV5-1 and TRBJ2-1; 12 nucleotides agree with TRBD2. The germline V gene encodes CDR1 SGHRS and CDR2 YFSETQ. CDR3 length: 16 residues. V gave up 1 base and J gave up 6 bases; unmatched junction bases: 5. The CDR3 DNA sequence: TGCGCCAGCAGCTTGTCACTAGCGGGGGGTGGCAATGAGCAGTTCTTC. Translated, it gives CASSLSLAGGGNEQFF.

V gene TRBV6-4 combines with J gene TRBJ2-3; a weak D match, TRBD2 (5 bases). The CDR3 runs 15 residues. The V end was cut by 4 bases, the J end by 0 bases, with 11 bases between. Germline V gene sequence: CDR1 MRHNA, CDR2 SNTAGT. CDR3 nucleotide sequence: TGTGCCAGCAGTGTCGGGGAAGGAAGCACAGATACGCAGTATTTT. Encoded protein: CASSVGEGSTDTQYF.

CDR3 region: CASRGTGRNTGELFF. As DNA, the CDR3 is TGTGCCAGCAGGGGGACAGGGAGGAATACCGGGGAGCTGTTTTTT. The V call is TRBV6-2 or TRBV6-3, the J call TRBJ2-2, with TRBD1 matching 9 bases. Germline V gives CDR1 MNHEY, CDR2 SVGEGT. V was clipped by 6 bases and J by 5 bases; unmatched bases: 7. The CDR3 runs 15 residues.

This clonotype was detected only a few times. The chain combines TRBV12-3 or TRBV12-4 with TRBJ1-5; D not certain. The ends were cut back, 4 bases at V and 3 bases at J, with 7 bases in the middle. The CDR3 has 13 amino acids. The CDR3 DNA reads TGTGCCAGCAGTTCAAGCCTCAATCAGCCCCAGCATTTT. Its protein product is CASSSSLNQPQHF.

This clonotype showed up just once. The chain carries TRBV5-1 and TRBJ1-6; a possible D gene is TRBD1 (5 bases). Germline CDR1 and CDR2: SGHRS and YFSETQ. V was cut by 2 bases and J by 8 bases, with 14 bases left in between. This CDR3 comprises 15 residues. The CDR3 nucleotides read TGCGCCAGCAGCTTTTGGGGGGAAGGTGATTCACCCCTCCACTTT. Its protein is CASSFWGEGDSPLHF.

The chain couples TRBV19 to TRBJ1-5; tentatively, D is TRBD1 (6 bases). Germline V lookup: CDR1 LNHDA, CDR2 SQIVND (reference sequence). With 1 base removed from V and 2 bases from J, the gap between germline ends came to 15 bases. The CDR3 has 17 residues. The CDR3 DNA is TGTGCCAGTAGTATAGGTTCGGGCAGGGGTGGCAATCAGCCCCAGCATTTT. It encodes CASSIGSGRGGNQPQHF.

The V gene is TRBV7-4, the J gene TRBJ1-1; tentatively, D is TRBD1 (5 bases). Trimming pared 2 bases from V and 1 base from J, leaving 8 bases between. The CDR3 runs 14 residues. Germline CDR1 reads SGHVT; CDR2 reads SQSDAQ. The CDR3 loop reads CASSLITGNTEAFF. The DNA of the CDR3 is TGTGCCAGCAGCTTAATCACAGGGAACACTGAAGCTTTCTTT.

This clonotype was seen only a few times. The chain links TRBV12-3 or TRBV12-4 to TRBJ2-3; maybe TRBD1 (5 bases). The CDR3 spans 14 residues. Deletions cut 2 bases from V and 8 bases from J, with 14 bases between. CDR3 nucleotides: TGTGCCAGCAGTTTAAGGGTCGGACAAGCTACGCAGTATTTT. It specifies CASSLRVGQATQYF.

The rearrangement links TRBV19 to TRBJ1-1, with a possible D match to TRBD1 (5 bases). From germline, CDR1 is LNHDA and CDR2 SQIVND (reference sequence). Trimming stripped 3 bases from V and 4 bases from J, with 21 bases between. The CDR3 consists of 17 residues. For the CDR3, the DNA is TGTGCCAGTAGTATGGACGGGACGACCCGCCGAGGCACTGAAGCTTTCTTT. Translated, it gives CASSMDGTTRRGTEAFF.

The chain uses TRBV19 and TRBJ1-1; possible D gene TRBD1, 5 bases. V was trimmed by 0 bases and J by 5 bases, leaving 7 bases between them. The CDR3 is made up of 13 amino acids. Germline V gene lookup returns CDR1 LNHDA and CDR2 SQIVND (reference sequence). CDR3 bases: TGTGCCAGTAGTATAGAGGGGGGGACTGAAGCTTTCTTT. Amino acid sequence: CASSIEGGTEAFF.

This clonotype was detected once. CDR3 DNA: TGCGCCAGCAGCTTGGGGATAACAGGGCTCTATGGCTACACCTTC. Its translation is CASSLGITGLYGYTF. The chain couples TRBV5-1 to TRBJ1-2; tentatively, D is TRBD1 (6 bases). Trimming removed 0 bases from V and 4 bases from J, with 13 bases in between. In germline, CDR1 is SGHRS, CDR2 YFSETQ. The CDR3 consists of 15 residues.

This chain uses TRBV6-1 with TRBJ2-7, with 9 bases matching TRBD1. Per germline, CDR1 MNHNS and CDR2 SASEGT. The length of the CDR3 is 15 residues. V was clipped by 1 base and J by 3 bases; unmatched bases: 4. The chain's CDR3 is CASSEGETGGYEQYF. Written as DNA, the CDR3 is TGTGCCAGCAGTGAAGGTGAGACAGGGGGCTACGAGCAGTACTTC.

This clonotype was seen more than once but under ten times. This rearrangement joins TRBV6-1 to TRBJ2-7; 8 bases fit TRBD2. Trimming cost V 0 bases and J 5 bases; bases outside gene matches: 6. Germline-derived CDR1 and CDR2 are MNHNS and SASEGT. The CDR3 has 15 amino acids. Here the CDR3 reads CASSEAGGGPDEQYV. The CDR3 DNA reads as TGTGCCAGCAGTGAAGCCGGGGGGGGCCCCGACGAGCAGTACGTC.

Relative to its sample, this clonotype is large. The chain combines TRBV7-2 with TRBJ2-3; 9 positions agree with TRBD2. Losses at the gene ends were 5 bases for V and 4 bases for J; bases not matched to a gene: 10. CDR1 and CDR2 from the germline V gene are SGHTA and FQGNSA. This CDR3 contains 16 residues. CDR3: CASSPGWRGGSDTQYF. As DNA, the CDR3 is TGTGCCAGCAGCCCCGGGTGGCGGGGGGGATCAGATACGCAGTATTTT.

This clonotype is large. V and J are TRBV12-3 or TRBV12-4 and TRBJ2-7; unclear D gene. The CDR3 runs to 13 residues. The V end lost 5 bases, the J end lost 4 bases, and 12 bases lay between the germline ends. This CDR3 reads CASSPPTGYEQYV. Here the CDR3 DNA reads TGTGCCAGCAGTCCACCGACTGGTTACGAGCAGTACGTC.

This clonotype is termed large. The chain is built from TRBV6-6 and TRBJ1-2; D gene unclear. The germline V gene encodes CDR1 MNHNY and CDR2 SVGAGI (reference sequence). Trimming pared 5 bases from V and 3 bases from J, leaving 19 bases between. This CDR3 region has 16 residues. In DNA form, the CDR3 reads TGTGCCAGCAGTCATTCAATGTTCTCCCAAGACTATGGCTACACCTTC. It translates to CASSHSMFSQDYGYTF.

A single count supports this clonotype. The chain recombines TRBV5-5 with TRBJ2-3, with TRBD2 matching 8 bases. The CDR3 length is 15 residues. The ends lost 5 bases at V and 0 bases at J; junction bases unmatched: 5. The germline gives CDR1 SGHKS, CDR2 YYEKEE (reference sequence). For the CDR3, the DNA is TGTGCCAGCAGTACGGGGGGGGGGAGCACAGATACGCAGTATTTT. Protein product: CASSTGGGSTDTQYF.

The CDR3 is CANIEPTGTEAFF. The DNA of the CDR3 is TGTGCCAACATCGAACCCACAGGCACTGAAGCTTTCTTT. The J gene is TRBJ1-1, the V gene TRBV6-5, with D possibly matching TRBD1 (5 bases). The CDR3 sequence is 13 residues long. V shed 10 bases and J shed 4 bases, with 16 bases lying between them. Germline CDR1 is MNHEY and CDR2 is SVGAGI.

This clonotype has only a few counts. The gene calls are TRBV15 and TRBJ2-1; TRBD1 might be the D (6 bases). The CDR3 length is 16 residues. Trimming removed 1 base from V and 3 bases from J, with 13 bases in between. CDR1 LNHNV and CDR2 YYDKDF come from the germline V gene (reference sequence). The CDR3 DNA is TGTGCCACCAGCAGAGCCGGGACAACGATCTACAATGAGCAGTTCTTC. As protein: CATSRAGTTIYNEQFF.

This chain's CDR3 is CASSLPSLGYGYTF. In DNA form, the CDR3 reads TGTGCCAGCAGCTTACCCAGTCTGGGGTATGGCTACACCTTC. The chain is built from TRBV5-4 and TRBJ1-2; no clear D gene. Trimming removed 2 bases at V and 5 bases at J, with 13 bases between. The CDR3 has 14 amino acids. Per the germline V gene, CDR1 is SGHNT and CDR2 is YYREEE (reference sequence).

V is TRBV5-6 and J is TRBJ2-7; the D call may be TRBD1 or TRBD2 (5 bases each). V shed 1 base and J shed 7 bases, with 9 bases lying between them. Germline V CDR1 and CDR2: SGHDT, YYEEEE. This CDR3 contains 12 residues. This CDR3 is CASSLFGAEQYF. The CDR3 bases are TGTGCCAGCAGCTTGTTCGGGGCTGAGCAGTACTTC.

The chain recombines TRBV20-1 with TRBJ1-5; the D is unclear. CDR3 length equals 12 residues. Germline V gene data show CDR1 as DFQATT and CDR2 as SNEGSKA (reference sequence). The V end lost 6 bases, the J end lost 6 bases, and 12 bases lay between the germline ends. CDR3 amino acids: CSADAVGQPQHF. In nucleotides, the CDR3 is TGCAGTGCGGACGCCGTGGGTCAGCCCCAGCATTTT.

V and J are TRBV30 and TRBJ1-1, with D tentatively TRBD1 (5 bases). The V gene lost 2 bases and the J gene lost 10 bases, with 23 bases spanning the gap. CDR1 is GTSNPN, CDR2 SVGIG, per germline (reference sequence). The CDR3 contains 15 residues. This CDR3 reads CAWSRGWGREIGAFF. The CDR3 region has the DNA TGTGCCTGGAGTCGAGGTTGGGGACGGGAGATCGGAGCTTTCTTT. The variable domain in full, completed from reference TRBV30 and TRBJ1-1, reads SQTIHQWPATLVQPVGSPLSLECTVEGTSNPNLYWYRQAAGRGLQLLFYSVGIGQISSEVPQNLSASRPQDRQFILSSKKLLLSDSGFYLCAWSRGWGREIGAFFGQGTRLTVV.

The CDR3 DNA is TGTGCCAGCAGCTTCCCACAGTCACCCCTCCACTTT. Translation gives CASSFPQSPLHF. V and J are TRBV7-9 and TRBJ1-6; D uncertain. The length of the CDR3 is 12 residues. The V gene lost 3 bases and the J gene lost 10 bases, with 7 bases spanning the gap. Germline CDR1 and CDR2: SEHNR and FQNEAQ (reference sequence). The entire variable domain, with the rest obtained from reference TRBV7-9 and TRBJ1-6, is as follows: DTGVSQNPRHKITKRGQNVTFRCDPISEHNRLYWYRQTLGQGPEFLTYFQNEAQLEKSRLLSDRFSAERPKGSFSTLEIQRTEQGDSAMYLCASSFPQSPLHFGNGTRLTVT.

This clonotype turned up a few times. V gene TRBV29-1 combines with J gene TRBJ1-2; D not certain. The CDR3 totals 11 residues. V was pared by 3 bases and J by 8 bases, with 10 bases between. The germline gives CDR1 SQVTM, CDR2 ANQGSEA. The CDR3: CSVESAIGYTF. As DNA, the CDR3 is TGCAGCGTTGAGTCAGCTATAGGCTACACCTTC.

The sample holds a few counts of this clonotype. The chain employs TRBV7-9 and TRBJ2-1; 11 bases line up with TRBD2. The CDR3 loop spans 17 amino acids. V lost 2 bases, J lost 0 bases, and 3 bases stayed unmatched. Germline CDR1 and CDR2: SEHNR and FQNEAQ (reference sequence). The CDR3 DNA is TGTGCCAGCAGCTTAACCCTAGCGGGGGGCTCCTACAATGAGCAGTTCTTC. As protein: CASSLTLAGGSYNEQFF.